A selection of T cell receptor beta chains follows, all from one sample in a study of regulatory T cells in long-lasting Graves disease. MiXCR, run by TCRdb on the multiplex PCR reads, gives a single entry per CDR3 protein. Among 400,000 to 500,000 distinct CDR3 sequences listed, 21% were seen once. The sample in question was peripheral blood mononuclear cells (PBMCs), obtained when the disease was refractory, from a patient treated with antithyroid drugs. Receptor source: a female donor with Graves disease. The CDR3 runs from the conserved cysteine through the conserved F or W. The D gene is left open where the match is weak. Size is stated for part of the rows, as once, few or many counts, or as a class when the clone is expanded.

d_gene: TRBD2; j_gene: TRBJ2-6; v_gene: TRBV6-2/TRBV6-3; abundance: few; CDR3nt: TGTGCCAGCAGTTACTCATTTGACCGCGGGAGGGCCGGTCTTACTGGGGCCAACGTCCTGACTTTC; CDR3aa: CASSYSFDRGRAGLTGANVLTF
d_gene: .; j_gene: TRBJ1-1; v_gene: TRBV7-6; abundance: few; CDR3nt: TGTGCCAGCAGCTTAGGACCGCTGAACACTGAAGCTTTCTTT; CDR3aa: CASSLGPLNTEAFF
d_gene: .; j_gene: TRBJ2-7; v_gene: TRBV6-1; abundance: many; CDR3nt: TGTGCCCACCAGATGGGCGGATCCTACGAGCAGTACTTC; CDR3aa: CAHQMGGSYEQYF
d_gene: .; j_gene: TRBJ2-2; v_gene: TRBV11-3; abundance: few; CDR3nt: TGTGCCAGCAGCCCCAGTACAGGTACCGGGGAGCTGTTTTTT; CDR3aa: CASSPSTGTGELFF
d_gene: .; j_gene: TRBJ1-6; v_gene: TRBV11-1; abundance: many; CDR3nt: TGTGCCAGCAGCTTCGGAACGGGAAGGTCACCCCTCCACTTT; CDR3aa: CASSFGTGRSPLHF
d_gene: .; j_gene: TRBJ2-7; v_gene: TRBV7-6; abundance: .; CDR3nt: TGTGCCAGCAGCTTAGAGCCAAACGCCTACGAGCAGTACTTC; CDR3aa: CASSLEPNAYEQYF
d_gene: .; j_gene: TRBJ1-5; v_gene: TRBV20-1; abundance: few; CDR3nt: TGCAGTGCCACACAGGGACAGCCCCAGCATTTT; CDR3aa: CSATQGQPQHF
d_gene: .; j_gene: TRBJ1-3; v_gene: TRBV20-1; abundance: few; CDR3nt: TGCAGTGCTAGTCCTAACGGGCTCAGCTCTGGAAACACCATATATTTT; CDR3aa: CSASPNGLSSGNTIYF
d_gene: .; j_gene: TRBJ1-1; v_gene: TRBV27; abundance: .; CDR3nt: TGTGCCAGCAGTCCGTCTATGAACACTGGAGCTTTCTTT; CDR3aa: CASSPSMNTGAFF
d_gene: TRBD2; j_gene: TRBJ2-7; v_gene: TRBV7-3; abundance: .; CDR3nt: TGTGCCAGCAGTAAAAGCGGGAGGGGTAACTACGAGCAGTACTTC; CDR3aa: CASSKSGRGNYEQYF
d_gene: TRBD1; j_gene: TRBJ1-6; v_gene: TRBV28; abundance: many; CDR3nt: TGTGCAAACCGGGACAGGGGTGATTCACCCCTCCACTTT; CDR3aa: CANRDRGDSPLHF
d_gene: .; j_gene: TRBJ2-5; v_gene: TRBV28; abundance: many; CDR3nt: TGTGCCAGCACTCCATCCATGGGGTCCGGAGCCCAGACCCAGTACTTC; CDR3aa: CASTPSMGSGAQTQYF
d_gene: TRBD1; j_gene: TRBJ2-7; v_gene: TRBV20-1; abundance: .; CDR3nt: TGCAGTGCTAGAGATCGCGACAGGGCTGGCGGCTCCTACGAGCAGTACTTC; CDR3aa: CSARDRDRAGGSYEQYF
d_gene: TRBD2; j_gene: TRBJ2-2; v_gene: TRBV7-8; abundance: many; CDR3nt: TGTGCCAGCAGCTTAGTGACTAGCGGTTCCGGGGAGCTGTTTTTT; CDR3aa: CASSLVTSGSGELFF
d_gene: .; j_gene: TRBJ2-7; v_gene: TRBV29-1; abundance: .; CDR3nt: TGCAGCGTTGGAGTGGCGCTGGGGCTCTACGAGCAGTACTTC; CDR3aa: CSVGVALGLYEQYF
d_gene: .; j_gene: TRBJ1-2; v_gene: TRBV10-3; abundance: many; CDR3nt: TGTGCCATCAGGCGGGGGCAGGGCTACACCTTC; CDR3aa: CAIRRGQGYTF
d_gene: .; j_gene: TRBJ2-7; v_gene: TRBV12-3/TRBV12-4; abundance: many; CDR3nt: TGTGCCAGCACCACGACAGAGATCGACGAGCAGTACTTC; CDR3aa: CASTTTEIDEQYF
d_gene: TRBD2; j_gene: TRBJ2-7; v_gene: TRBV10-3; abundance: .; CDR3nt: TGTGCCATCAGTGAAGGGACTAGCGGGATCGACGAGCAGTACTTC; CDR3aa: CAISEGTSGIDEQYF
d_gene: TRBD1; j_gene: TRBJ2-2; v_gene: TRBV6-2/TRBV6-3; abundance: many; CDR3nt: TGTGCCAGCAGTTACGCCCCGGGACAGGGAGGCGGGGAGCTGTTTTTT; CDR3aa: CASSYAPGQGGGELFF
d_gene: TRBD1; j_gene: TRBJ1-1; v_gene: TRBV29-1; abundance: few; CDR3nt: TGCAGCGTTGGTACCGACAGGGTGCAGGCTGAAGCTTTCTTT; CDR3aa: CSVGTDRVQAEAFF
d_gene: TRBD2; j_gene: TRBJ2-7; v_gene: TRBV20-1; abundance: many; CDR3nt: TGCAGTGCTAGAGACGGGACTAGCGGGACCTACGAGCAGTACTTC; CDR3aa: CSARDGTSGTYEQYF
d_gene: .; j_gene: TRBJ2-1; v_gene: TRBV11-2; abundance: few; CDR3nt: TGTGCCAGCAGCTTAGGGGGGAGCAGTGAGCAGTTCTTC; CDR3aa: CASSLGGSSEQFF
d_gene: TRBD1; j_gene: TRBJ1-5; v_gene: TRBV10-2; abundance: .; CDR3nt: TGCGCCAGCAGTCGGACAGGGGACGGCAATCAGCCCCAGCATTTT; CDR3aa: CASSRTGDGNQPQHF
d_gene: .; j_gene: TRBJ1-1; v_gene: TRBV20-1; abundance: few; CDR3nt: TGCAGTGCAATCTCGGCAGCGAACACTGAAGCTTTCTTT; CDR3aa: CSAISAANTEAFF